The TCR beta chain under discussion was sequenced for a study of identical twins. Concerning this clonotype: Its specificity is not known.

Template switching introduced a universal primer site, and the cDNA bore unique molecular identifiers. MiXCR, run by TCRdb on the 5' RACE reads, gives a single entry per CDR3 protein. Seen here are approximately 490,000 distinct CDR3 sequences, 20% to 25% observed once, and the top ten hold more than 0.4%. This CDR3 contains 15 residues. The ends lost 5 bases at V and 7 bases at J; junction bases unmatched: 9. Study-level results: Invariant MAIT and iNKT cells could partly confound zero-insertion analyses. Within cord blood, abundant beta clonotypes carried fewer insertions, but memory repertoires showed no such trend. Among out-of-frame alpha sequences shared by twins, low generation probability occurred in excess.

The same sample was also used in a study of yellow fever vaccine responses in identical twins.

Sample: CD4+ T cells sorted from blood. This sequence was found in a woman between 18 and 30 years old in good health. V and J are TRBV12-3 or TRBV12-4 and TRBJ2-3; TRBD2 matches at 10 bases. The CDR3 here is CASSPLAGVDHTQYF. CDR3 sequence (DNA): TGTGCCAGCAGTCCTCTAGCGGGAGTGGATCATACGCAGTATTTT.